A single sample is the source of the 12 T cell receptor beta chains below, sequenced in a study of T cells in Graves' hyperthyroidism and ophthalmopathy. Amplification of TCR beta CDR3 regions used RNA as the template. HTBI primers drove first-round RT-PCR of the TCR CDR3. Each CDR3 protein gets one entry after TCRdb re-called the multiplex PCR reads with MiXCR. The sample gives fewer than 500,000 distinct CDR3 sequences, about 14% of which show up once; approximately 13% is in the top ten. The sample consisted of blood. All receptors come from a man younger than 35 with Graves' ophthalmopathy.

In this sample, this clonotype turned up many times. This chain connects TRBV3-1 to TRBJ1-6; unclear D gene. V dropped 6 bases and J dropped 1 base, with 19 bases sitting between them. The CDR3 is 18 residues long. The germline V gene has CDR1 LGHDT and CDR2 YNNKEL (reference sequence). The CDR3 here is CASSYDPIRVSYNSPLHF. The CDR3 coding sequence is TGTGCCAGCAGTTACGACCCCATTAGGGTATCCTATAATTCACCCCTCCACTTT.

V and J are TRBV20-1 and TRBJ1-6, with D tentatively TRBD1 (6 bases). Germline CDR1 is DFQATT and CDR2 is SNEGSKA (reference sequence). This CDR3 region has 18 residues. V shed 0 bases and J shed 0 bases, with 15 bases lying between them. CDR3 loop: CSARDSGDPSSYNSPLHF. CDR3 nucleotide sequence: TGCAGTGCTAGAGACTCAGGGGACCCGAGCTCCTATAATTCACCCCTCCACTTT.

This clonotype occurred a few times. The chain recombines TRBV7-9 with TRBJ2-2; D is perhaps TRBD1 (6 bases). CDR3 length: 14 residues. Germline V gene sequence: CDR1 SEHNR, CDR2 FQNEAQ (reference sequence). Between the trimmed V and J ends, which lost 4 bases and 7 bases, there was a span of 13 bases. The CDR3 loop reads CASSSTGLDGELFF. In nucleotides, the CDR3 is TGTGCCAGCAGCTCCACAGGGTTGGACGGGGAGCTGTTTTTT.

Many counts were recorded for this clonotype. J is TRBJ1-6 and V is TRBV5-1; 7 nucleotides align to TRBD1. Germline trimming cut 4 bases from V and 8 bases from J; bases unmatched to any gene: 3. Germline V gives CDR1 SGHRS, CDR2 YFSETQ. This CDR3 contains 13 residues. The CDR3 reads CASSRDRYSPLHF. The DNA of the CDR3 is TGCGCCAGCAGCCGGGACAGATATTCACCCCTCCACTTT. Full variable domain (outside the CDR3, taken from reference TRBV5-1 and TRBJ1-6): KAGVTQTPRYLIKTRGQQVTLSCSPISGHRSVSWYQQTPGQGLQFLFEYFSETQRNKGNFPGRFSGRQFSNSRSEMNVSTLELGDSALYLCASSRDRYSPLHFGNGTRLTVT.

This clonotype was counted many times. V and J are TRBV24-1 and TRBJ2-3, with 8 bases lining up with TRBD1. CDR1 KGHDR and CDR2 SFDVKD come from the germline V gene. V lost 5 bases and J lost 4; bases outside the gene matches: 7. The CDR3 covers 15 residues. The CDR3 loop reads CATSASRQGSDTQYF. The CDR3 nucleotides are TGTGCCACCAGTGCCTCGCGACAGGGGTCAGATACGCAGTATTTT.

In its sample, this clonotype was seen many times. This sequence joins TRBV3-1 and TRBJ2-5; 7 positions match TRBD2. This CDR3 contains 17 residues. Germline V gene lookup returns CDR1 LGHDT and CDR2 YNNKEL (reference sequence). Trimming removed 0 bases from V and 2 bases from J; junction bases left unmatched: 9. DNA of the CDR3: TGTGCCAGCAGCCAAGATCCTCGAGCTAGCGGACAAGAGACCCAGTACTTC. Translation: CASSQDPRASGQETQYF.

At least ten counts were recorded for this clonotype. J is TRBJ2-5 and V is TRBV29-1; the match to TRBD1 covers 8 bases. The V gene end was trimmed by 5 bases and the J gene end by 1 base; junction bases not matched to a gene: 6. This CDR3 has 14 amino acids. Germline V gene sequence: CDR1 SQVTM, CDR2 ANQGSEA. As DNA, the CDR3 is TGCAGCGTTACAAGGACAGGGCTCCAAGAGACCCAGTACTTC. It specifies CSVTRTGLQETQYF.

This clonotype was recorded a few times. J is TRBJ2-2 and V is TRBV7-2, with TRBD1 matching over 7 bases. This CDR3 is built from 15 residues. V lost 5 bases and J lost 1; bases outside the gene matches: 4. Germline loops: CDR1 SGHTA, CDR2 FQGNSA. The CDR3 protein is CASSPDRMNTGELFF. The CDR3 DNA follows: TGTGCCAGCAGCCCGGACAGGATGAACACCGGGGAGCTGTTTTTT. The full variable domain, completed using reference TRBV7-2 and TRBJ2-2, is GAGVSQSPSNKVTEKGKDVELRCDPISGHTALYWYRQSLGQGLEFLIYFQGNSAPDKSGLPSDRFSAERTGGSVSTLTIQRTQQEDSAVYLCASSPDRMNTGELFFGEGSRLTVL.

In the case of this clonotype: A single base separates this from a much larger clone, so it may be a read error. CDR3 nucleotide sequence: TGTGCCAGCAGTTTAGGTGGCGGGATGGCCTACGAGCAGTACTTC. Translation: CASSLGGGMAYEQYF. The J gene is TRBJ2-7, the V gene TRBV27, with a possible D match to TRBD2 (6 bases). V was clipped by 2 bases and J by 2 bases, with 13 bases between them. This CDR3 comprises 15 residues. Germline-derived CDR1 and CDR2 are MNHEY and SMNVEV (reference sequence).

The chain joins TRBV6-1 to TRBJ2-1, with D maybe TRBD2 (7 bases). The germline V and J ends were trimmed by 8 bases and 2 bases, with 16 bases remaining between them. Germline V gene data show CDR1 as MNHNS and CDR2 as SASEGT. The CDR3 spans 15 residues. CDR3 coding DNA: TGTGCCAGCGGGGTGGGGGGGGGGCCCTACAATGAGCAGTTCTTC. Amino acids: CASGVGGGPYNEQFF.

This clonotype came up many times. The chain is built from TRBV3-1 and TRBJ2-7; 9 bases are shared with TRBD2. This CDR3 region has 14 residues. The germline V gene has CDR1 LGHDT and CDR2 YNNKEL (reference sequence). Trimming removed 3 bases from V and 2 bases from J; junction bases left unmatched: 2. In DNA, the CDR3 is TGTGCCAGCAGCCAGCGGGGGGGCACCTACGAGCAGTACTTC. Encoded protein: CASSQRGGTYEQYF.

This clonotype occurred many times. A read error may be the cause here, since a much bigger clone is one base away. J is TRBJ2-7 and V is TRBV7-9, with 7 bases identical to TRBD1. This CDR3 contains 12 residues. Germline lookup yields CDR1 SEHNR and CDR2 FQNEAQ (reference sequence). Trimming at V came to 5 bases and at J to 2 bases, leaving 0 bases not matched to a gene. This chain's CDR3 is CASSGQAYEQYF. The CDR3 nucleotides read TGTGCCAGCAGCGGACAGGCCTACGAGCAGTACTTC.